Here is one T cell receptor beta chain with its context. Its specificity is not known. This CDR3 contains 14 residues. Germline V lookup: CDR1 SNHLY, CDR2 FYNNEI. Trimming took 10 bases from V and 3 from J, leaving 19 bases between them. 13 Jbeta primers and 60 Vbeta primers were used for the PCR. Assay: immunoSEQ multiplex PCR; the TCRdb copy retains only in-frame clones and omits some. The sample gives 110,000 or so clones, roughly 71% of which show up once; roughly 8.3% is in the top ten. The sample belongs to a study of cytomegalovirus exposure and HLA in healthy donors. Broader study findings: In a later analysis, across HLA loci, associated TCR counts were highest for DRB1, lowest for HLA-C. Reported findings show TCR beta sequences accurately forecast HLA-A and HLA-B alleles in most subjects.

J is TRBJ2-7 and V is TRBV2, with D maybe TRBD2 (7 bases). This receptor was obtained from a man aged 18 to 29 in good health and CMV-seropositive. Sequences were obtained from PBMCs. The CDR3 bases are TGTGCCACCTTAGGAGGGGGGGACCACTACGAGCAGTACTTC. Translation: CATLGGGDHYEQYF.